The T cell receptor (beta chain) under discussion was sequenced for a study of glioma-infiltrating T cells after dendritic cell vaccination. Assay used: immunoSEQ multiplex PCR; TCRdb lists only in-frame clones, some missing. The repertoire includes more than 95,000 clones, roughly 79% of them detected once, and about 12% sits in the top ten. J lost 5 bases, V lost 5 bases, and 5 bases had no gene match. The germline gives CDR1 MRHNA, CDR2 SNTAGT. This CDR3 is 15 amino acids long. This clone was found a few times. This TCR derives from a human donor with glioblastoma. The sequencing used blood, collected before dendritic cell vaccination. The rearrangement uses TRBV6-4 and TRBJ2-3, with 12 positions matching TRBD2. This chain's CDR3 is CASSPSGGAEDTQYF. The CDR3 nucleotides read TGTGCCAGCAGTCCTAGCGGGGGGGCAGAAGATACGCAGTATTTT.